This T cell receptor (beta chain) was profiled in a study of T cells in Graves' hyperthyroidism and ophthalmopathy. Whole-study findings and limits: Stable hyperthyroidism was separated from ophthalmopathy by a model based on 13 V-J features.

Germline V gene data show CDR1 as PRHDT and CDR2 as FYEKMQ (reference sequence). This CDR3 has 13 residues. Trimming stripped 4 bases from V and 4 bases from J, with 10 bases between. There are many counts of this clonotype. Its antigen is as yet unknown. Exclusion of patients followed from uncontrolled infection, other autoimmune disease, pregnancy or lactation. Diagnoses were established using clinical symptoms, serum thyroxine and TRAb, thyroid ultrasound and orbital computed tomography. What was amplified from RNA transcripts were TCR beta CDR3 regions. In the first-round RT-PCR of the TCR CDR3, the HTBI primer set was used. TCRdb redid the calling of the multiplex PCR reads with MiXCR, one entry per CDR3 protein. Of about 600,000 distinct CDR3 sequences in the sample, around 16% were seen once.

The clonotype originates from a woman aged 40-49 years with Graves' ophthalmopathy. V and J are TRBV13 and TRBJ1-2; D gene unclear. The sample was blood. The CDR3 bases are TGTGCCAGCAGCTCCCGTCCCCCCTATGGCTACACCTTC. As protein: CASSSRPPYGYTF.